This TCR beta chain was retrieved from a study of blood T cell repertoires in COVID-19. Study information: Donors in the United States, Italy and Spain gave samples during acute or convalescent COVID-19.

Original processing notes: Amplification of reference gene primers was used by the study to estimate nucleated cell counts. Clones were read by immunoSEQ multiplex PCR, and TCRdb kept only the in-frame ones, dropping some. The V and J calls and clone size come from that table; D and trimming were worked out from the DNA. The table records around 50,000 clones, roughly 82% of them present only once. CDR1 is SGHRS and CDR2 is YFSETQ in the germline V gene. Trimming left V 4 bases short and J 8 bases short, with 18 bases between. This CDR3 has 14 amino acids. The chain uses TRBV5-1 and TRBJ1-2; possibly TRBD1 for D (6 bases). Specimen: peripheral blood. The TCR comes from a woman in her sixties or seventies with acute or convalescent COVID-19. The CDR3 spells CASSLETGYGGYTF. The CDR3, as DNA: TGCGCCAGCAGCCTTGAAACAGGGTATGGCGGCTACACCTTC. The full variable domain, completed using reference TRBV5-1 and TRBJ1-2, is KAGVTQTPRYLIKTRGQQVTLSCSPISGHRSVSWYQQTPGQGLQFLFEYFSETQRNKGNFPGRFSGRQFSNSRSEMNVSTLELGDSALYLCASSLETGYGGYTFGSGTRLTVV.